This TCR beta chain was sequenced during a study of cytomegalovirus exposure and HLA in healthy donors. A note on this clone: Its antigen is unidentified.

Method: immunoSEQ multiplex PCR; TCRdb's copy keeps in-frame clones and lacks some. The table includes 150,000 or so clones, just over 85% detected once. Findings and limits, study-wide: Both high specificity and high sensitivity reportedly marked the classifier's diagnosis of cytomegalovirus status. Whilst most TCR sequences proved rare, a subset of public TCRs occurred across many donors. Subsequent analysis found a tendency for first-cohort TCR clusters to co-occur within the approximately 130 validation repertoires.

The germline V gene encodes CDR1 LNHDA and CDR2 SQIVND (reference sequence). The V end lost 5 bases, the J end lost 4 bases, and 24 bases lay between the germline ends. This CDR3 is built from 18 residues. The material sequenced was PBMCs. The rearrangement links TRBV19 to TRBJ1-5; the D gene is possibly TRBD1 (5 bases). The receptor was isolated from a human donor in good health. The CDR3 loop reads CASSHDRQITLSNQPQHF. CDR3 coding DNA: TGTGCCAGTAGTCACGATCGACAGATTACCTTATCAAATCAGCCCCAGCATTTT.